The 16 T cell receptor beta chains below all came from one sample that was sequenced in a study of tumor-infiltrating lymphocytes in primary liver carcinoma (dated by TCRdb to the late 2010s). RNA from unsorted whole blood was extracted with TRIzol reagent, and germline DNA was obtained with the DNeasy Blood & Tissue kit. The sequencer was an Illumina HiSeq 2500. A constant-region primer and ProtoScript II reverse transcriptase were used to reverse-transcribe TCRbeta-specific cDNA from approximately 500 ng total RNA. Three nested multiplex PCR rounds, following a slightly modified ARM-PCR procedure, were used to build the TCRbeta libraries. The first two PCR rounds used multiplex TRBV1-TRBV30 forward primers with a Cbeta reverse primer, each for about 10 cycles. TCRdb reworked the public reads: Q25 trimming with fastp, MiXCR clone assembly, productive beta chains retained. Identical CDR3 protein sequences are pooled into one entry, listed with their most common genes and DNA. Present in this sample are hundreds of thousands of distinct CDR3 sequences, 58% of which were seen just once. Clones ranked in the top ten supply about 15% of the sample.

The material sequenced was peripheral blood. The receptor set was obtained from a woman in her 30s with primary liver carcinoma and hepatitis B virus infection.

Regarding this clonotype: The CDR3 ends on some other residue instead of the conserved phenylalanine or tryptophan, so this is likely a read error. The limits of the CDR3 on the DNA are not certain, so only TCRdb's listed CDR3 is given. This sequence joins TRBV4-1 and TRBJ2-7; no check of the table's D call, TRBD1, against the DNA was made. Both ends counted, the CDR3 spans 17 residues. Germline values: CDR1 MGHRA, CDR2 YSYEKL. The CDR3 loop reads CASSQGNIAGRHYEHYL.

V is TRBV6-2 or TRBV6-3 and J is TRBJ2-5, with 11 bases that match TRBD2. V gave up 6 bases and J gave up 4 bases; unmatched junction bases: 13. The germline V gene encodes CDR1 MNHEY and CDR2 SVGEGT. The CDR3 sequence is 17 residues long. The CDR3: CASRKGTSGRLGETQYF. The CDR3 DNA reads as TGTGCCAGCAGAAAAGGCACTAGCGGGAGATTGGGAGAGACCCAGTACTTC.

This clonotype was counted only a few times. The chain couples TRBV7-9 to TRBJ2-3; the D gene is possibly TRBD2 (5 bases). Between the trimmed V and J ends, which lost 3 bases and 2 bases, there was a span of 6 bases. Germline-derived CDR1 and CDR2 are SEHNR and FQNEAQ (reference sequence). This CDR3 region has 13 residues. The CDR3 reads CASSFGLTDTQYF. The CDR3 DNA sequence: TGTGCCAGCAGCTTCGGACTCACAGATACGCAGTATTTT.

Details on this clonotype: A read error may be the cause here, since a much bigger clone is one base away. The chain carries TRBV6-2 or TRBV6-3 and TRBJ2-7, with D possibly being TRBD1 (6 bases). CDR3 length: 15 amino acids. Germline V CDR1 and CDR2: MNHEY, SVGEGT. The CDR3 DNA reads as TGTGCCAGCAGTTACGTGGACCGGACAGCTACGAGGCAGTGCTTC. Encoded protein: CASSYVDRTATRQCF.

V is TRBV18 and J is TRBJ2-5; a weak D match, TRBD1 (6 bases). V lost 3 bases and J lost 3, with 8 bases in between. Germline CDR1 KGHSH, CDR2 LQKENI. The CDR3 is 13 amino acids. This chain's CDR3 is CASSPDSKETQYF. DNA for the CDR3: TGTGCCAGCTCACCGGACAGCAAAGAGACCCAGTACTTC.

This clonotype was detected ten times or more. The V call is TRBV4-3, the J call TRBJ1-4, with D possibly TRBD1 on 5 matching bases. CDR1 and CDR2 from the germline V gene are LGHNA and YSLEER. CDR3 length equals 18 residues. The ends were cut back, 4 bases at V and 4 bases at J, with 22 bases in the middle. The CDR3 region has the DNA TGCGCCAGCAGCCCGGGAGCCGGGACCCCCGGAAGTAATGAAAAACTGTTTTTT. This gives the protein CASSPGAGTPGSNEKLFF.

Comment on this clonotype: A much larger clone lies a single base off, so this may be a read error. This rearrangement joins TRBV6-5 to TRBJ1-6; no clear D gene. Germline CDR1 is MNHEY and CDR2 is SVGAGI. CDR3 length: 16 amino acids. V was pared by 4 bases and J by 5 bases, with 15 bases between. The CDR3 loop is CASSFHPPADNSPLHF. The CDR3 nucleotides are TGTGCCAGCAGTTTCCACCCTCCCGCAGATAATTCACCCCTCCACTTT.

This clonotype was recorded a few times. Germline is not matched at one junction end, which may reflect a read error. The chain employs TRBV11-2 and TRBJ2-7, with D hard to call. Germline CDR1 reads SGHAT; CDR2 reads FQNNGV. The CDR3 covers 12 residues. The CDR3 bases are TGTACCAGCAGCTTGAGTACTTACGAGCAGTACTTC. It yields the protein CTSSLSTYEQYF.

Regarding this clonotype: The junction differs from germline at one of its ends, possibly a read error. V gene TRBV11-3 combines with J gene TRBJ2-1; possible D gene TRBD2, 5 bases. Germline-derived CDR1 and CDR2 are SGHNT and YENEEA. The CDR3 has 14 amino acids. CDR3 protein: CASTLAGSVNEQSF. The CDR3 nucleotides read TGTGCCAGCACGCTAGCTGGATCGGTAAATGAGCAGTCCTTC.

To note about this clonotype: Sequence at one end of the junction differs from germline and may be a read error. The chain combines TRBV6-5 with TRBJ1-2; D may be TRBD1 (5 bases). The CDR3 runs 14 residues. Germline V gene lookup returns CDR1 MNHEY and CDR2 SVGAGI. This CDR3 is CASTPEAGRYRYTF. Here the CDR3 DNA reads TGCGCCAGCACCCCCGAGGCAGGGCGCTATCGCTACACCTTC.

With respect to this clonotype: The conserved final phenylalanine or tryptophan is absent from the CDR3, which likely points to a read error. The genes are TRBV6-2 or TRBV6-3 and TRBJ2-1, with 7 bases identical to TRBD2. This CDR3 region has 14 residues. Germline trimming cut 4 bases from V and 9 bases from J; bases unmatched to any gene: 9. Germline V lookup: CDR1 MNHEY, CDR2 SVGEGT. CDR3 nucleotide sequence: TGTGCCAGCAGTTTCAACGGGGGGAGCAGTGAGCAGTTCCTC. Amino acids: CASSFNGGSSEQFL.

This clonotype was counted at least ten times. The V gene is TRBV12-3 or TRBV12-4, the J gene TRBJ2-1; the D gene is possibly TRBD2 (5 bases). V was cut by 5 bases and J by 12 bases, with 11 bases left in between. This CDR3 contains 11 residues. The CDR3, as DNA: TGTGCCAGCAGTAAGTCGGAGGTGCAGTTCTTC. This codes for CASSKSEVQFF.

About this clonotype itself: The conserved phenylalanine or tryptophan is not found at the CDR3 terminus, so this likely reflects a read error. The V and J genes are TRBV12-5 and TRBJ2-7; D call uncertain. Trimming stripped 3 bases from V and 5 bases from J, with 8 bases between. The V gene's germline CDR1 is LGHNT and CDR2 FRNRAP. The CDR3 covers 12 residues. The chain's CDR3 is CASGFSPHEQYL. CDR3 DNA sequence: TGTGCTAGTGGTTTCTCCCCACACGAGCAGTACTTA.

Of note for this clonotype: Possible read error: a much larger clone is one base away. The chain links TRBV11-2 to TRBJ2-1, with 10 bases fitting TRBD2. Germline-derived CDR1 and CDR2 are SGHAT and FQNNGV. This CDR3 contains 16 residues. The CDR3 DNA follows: TGTGCCAGCAGCTTAACTAGCGGGGTCTCCTACAATGAGCAGCTCTTC. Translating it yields CASSLTSGVSYNEQLF.

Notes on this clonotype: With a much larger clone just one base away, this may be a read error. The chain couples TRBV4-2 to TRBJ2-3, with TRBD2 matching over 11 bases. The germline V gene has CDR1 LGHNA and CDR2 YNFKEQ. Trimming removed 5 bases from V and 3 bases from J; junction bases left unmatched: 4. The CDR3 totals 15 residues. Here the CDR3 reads CASSCSGRATDTQYF. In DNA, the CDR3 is TGTGCCAGCAGCTGTAGCGGGAGGGCGACAGATACGCAGTATTTT.

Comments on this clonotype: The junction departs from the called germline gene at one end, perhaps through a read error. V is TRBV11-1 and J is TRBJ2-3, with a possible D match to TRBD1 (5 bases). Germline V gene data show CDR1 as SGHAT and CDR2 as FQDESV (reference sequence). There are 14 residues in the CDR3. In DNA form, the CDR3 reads TGTTCCAGCAGCTTATCCAGGGTGGCAGACACGCAGTATTTT. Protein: CSSSLSRVADTQYF.